The T cell receptor beta chain under discussion was sequenced for a study of cytomegalovirus exposure and HLA in healthy donors (dated by TCRdb to the late 2010s). The study in broad terms: According to an earlier analysis of around 600 of the donors, 150 million to 200 million T cells yielded roughly 110 million unique TCR beta sequences and around 300 Gb of sequence data. A later genetic analysis took genome-wide SNP genotypes for 398 of the 666 donors and used that subset as a discovery cohort. A later analysis re-analyzed previously published TCR beta repertoires from 550 to 700 donors and added high-resolution HLA genotyping to study TCR occurrence patterns. The study was designed to test whether signatures of past pathogen exposure could be identified by cataloging public T cell receptors. The T cell repertoires of some 670 subjects were profiled by immunosequencing and related to cytomegalovirus serostatus. Among about 370 genotyped donors of the cohort, an average of around 240,000 unique TCR beta nucleotide sequences was sequenced per donor, of which roughly 18% were non-productive. The number of donors typed differed by locus, with about 629-630 for A, B, C, DRB1 and DQB1, 522 for DQA1, over 600 for DPA1, and about 450 for DPB1. HLA typing covered class I and class II loci at four-digit resolution. Roughly 290 gigabases of sequencing data and around 80 million unique TCR sequences made up an early release that covered around 640 HLA-typed donors. Every repertoire in the discovery cohort had been generated on one and the same sequencing platform. In the later analysis, no new phenotypic data were used to find candidate immune exposures; instead, reliance was placed on TCR beta sequences and their occurrence across donors. About 5 DR-DQ haplotypes were handled as single units for association and clustering, since linkage in the cohort was strong. An earlier analysis of approximately 640 of the donors applied high-throughput TCR beta sequencing to assess whether each TCR beta V gene segment acted as functional or pseudogenic. To predict cytomegalovirus infection status, the study combined high-throughput TCR immunosequencing, statistical association of individual TCRs with disease status, and machine learning. Of the 300 to 500 genotyped donors, 75% to 85% were placed in the genetic ancestry cluster associated with self-reported Caucasian donors. Along with the roughly 670-subject first cohort, a separate validation cohort of over a hundred different subjects was used. Donor age, sex, ethnicity and CMV serostatus were compiled together with the repertoire data. Results and caveats for the whole study, not just this receptor: A later analysis found that most CMV-associated TCR beta chains appeared HLA-restricted, with HLA associations seemingly driven largely by CMV exposure. Because counts were too low, seventeen rarely observed V segments, including chromosome 9 orphons, were excluded from the earlier analysis of fewer than 650 of the donors. A further reported finding was that TCR beta sequences accurately predicted the HLA-A and HLA-B alleles for most subjects in the first cohort. The study listed around 160 TCR beta chains as associated with cytomegalovirus. HLA typing was unavailable for some donors at each locus, so association tests used only the typed subset. A later analysis associated 15,000 to 20,000 TCR beta sequences with specific HLA alleles at a false discovery rate of 0.05. The authors suggested that the approach could potentially be extended to other disease states and immunological phenotypes. The 87-base-pair reads could not distinguish some IMGT-functional V segments, including TRBV6-2 and TRBV6-3, so those segments were excluded. In a later analysis, the rate of TCR association differed among HLA loci, with DRB1 alleles having the most associated TCRs and HLA-C alleles having the fewest. This cohort had only TCR beta chains sequenced, and the lack of alpha or paired-chain data limited which features could be detected. Sequencing depth was assumed to be roughly uniform across donors in the presence/absence analyses, though that assumption may not hold. The classifier was reported to diagnose cytomegalovirus status with high specificity and sensitivity in both the original and validation cohorts. In vitro tests confirmed that a few of the cytomegalovirus-associated TCR beta chains recognize cytomegalovirus antigens. Correlated functional status among segregating V segments might reflect linkage disequilibrium, but an unknown experimental factor could not be ruled out. Assigning TCR associations to individual alleles was difficult when HLA alleles, especially DR and DQ, strongly co-occurred. A group of highly shared sequence variants was considered likely to be a technical artifact of the sequencing pipeline. In a later analysis, several top co-occurrence clusters were reported to appear linked to parvovirus B19, influenza, CMV and Epstein-Barr virus. Most TCR sequences were observed very rarely across donors, whereas some public TCRs were present in many individuals. An earlier analysis of 450 to 750 of the donors showed that most TCR beta V segments appeared in productive rearrangements either about 87% or about 30% of the time, which broadly matched IMGT annotations. For the cohort, immune exposure information was limited to CMV serostatus. A later analysis found that HLA-associated TCR beta chains were more clonally expanded and had lower generation probabilities than equally common non-associated chains. According to a later genetic analysis, donors in an Asian-associated ancestry cluster had fewer N-insertions in productive TCRs than the approximately 650-donor mean. An association between a missense DCLRE1C variant and V-gene and J-gene trimming of TCR beta chains was found in a later genetic analysis and replicated in an independent cohort.

Preparation of the library involved the immunoSEQ multiplex PCR assay. For the multiplex PCR, a mixture combining 60 forward primers for TCR Vbeta segments and 13 reverse primers for TCR Jbeta segments was used. Amplification of the CDR3 region of rearranged TCR beta genes was performed with a multiplex PCR assay on genomic DNA. Amplified TCR beta libraries were sequenced as 87-base-pair reads on the Illumina HiSeq System. The study's processing was this. Across the 670 or so repertoires, a later analysis counted 80 million or so unique TCR beta chains, approximately 12 million of which were shared by at least two donors. To remove PCR and sequencing errors, raw reads were error-corrected and collapsed into unique sequences using a nearest-neighbor algorithm that merged closely related sequences. CDR3 sequences were aligned to IMGT reference sequences to assign V, D and J gene segments. For a sequence to be retained, at least a six-nucleotide match to both a V gene segment and a J gene segment was required. A rearrangement counted as productive if the CDR3 had no stop codons and remained in frame with V and J, and every other rearrangement counted as non-productive. CDR3 was defined by IMGT convention, running from the second conserved V-encoded cysteine to the conserved J-encoded phenylalanine. The earlier analysis of about 530 of the donors excluded any sequence lacking an unambiguous match to a single V gene segment. In an earlier analysis of around 600 of the donors, V segments were called functional above 56.7% productive rearrangements and were called segregating when the between-donor standard deviation exceeded 5%. A statistical classification framework was built to diagnose cytomegalovirus status from the catalog of TCR beta chain sequences. In a later analysis, TCR nucleotide sequences were compared against IMGT/GENE-DB human TR gene sequences so that V and J genes could be assigned. The TCRdist pipeline was used in a later analysis to assign CDR3 sequences and most-parsimonious VDJ recombination scenarios. In a later analysis, every TCR beta chain was defined by the combination of its CDR3 amino acid sequence and its V-gene family, and reads without a unique V-gene family were dropped. To address suspected cross-contamination and a sequencing artifact, a later analysis removed several hundred highly shared, low-generation-probability nucleotide sequences. In a later analysis, a clonal expansion index was calculated for each public chain from normalized within-repertoire ranks of inferred template counts. Generation probabilities in a later analysis came from a VDJ recombination model fitted to out-of-frame rearrangements, and those results were checked against IGoR. A later analysis scored TCR-TCR, TCR-HLA and TCR-CMV co-occurrence with hypergeometric tests, applying a repertoire-size bias correction to TCR pairs. A later analysis estimated false discovery rates by permuting HLA or CMV assignments 20 times. In a later analysis, co-occurring TCRs were grouped with DBSCAN, and TCRdist sequence similarity was added when clustering was performed within HLA-allele-positive subsets. For co-occurrence clustering, repertoires with fewer than 30,000 or more than 120,000 public chains were excluded, along with roughly 5 repertoires with anomalous nucleotide sharing. TCRdb stores this immuneACCESS table with in-frame sequences only. Part of the clones is absent; in the studies checked, under half of the shortfall reflects unresolved V genes, and no reason is known for the rest. V, J and clone size reflect that table, while D and trimming were determined from the DNA. The sample table lists fewer than 90,000 clones, roughly 80% of them with a count of one. The biggest ten clones account for 14% to 15% of the sample.

The germline V gene gives CDR1 as SGHRS and CDR2 as YFSETQ. The CDR3, cysteine through phenylalanine, is 12 amino acids long. The only DNA kept is the CDR3, 36 bases in frame from the first base. Relative to germline, V is missing 4 bases and J is missing 6 bases, with 1 base of the junction outside any gene match. Details on this clone: Which antigen it targets is not known. Base qualities are missing; no much larger clone stands one base away.

In total, roughly 670 healthy bone marrow donors made up the cohort. At the time of sampling, all cohort members were nominally healthy, though unrecorded immune exposures were likely present. The donor tested CMV seropositive, placing the donor among the 250 to 350 seropositive members of the cohort. Every donor gave a peripheral blood sample, and the peripheral blood mononuclear cells from that sample were used for TCR beta sequencing. Genomic DNA was extracted from the blood cell samples with the Qiagen DNeasy Blood Extraction Kit. The sample taken for sequencing was PBMCs. This clonotype originated in a woman in her 40s in good health and CMV-seropositive. The receptor chain draws on TRBV5-1 and TRBJ1-1, with 9 bases aligning to TRBD1. The CDR3 protein sequence reads: CASSRDRAEAFF. The DNA sequence is TGCGCCAGCAGCAGGGACAGGGCTGAAGCTTTCTTT.